The rows below give T cell receptor beta chains drawn from one sample of a study of T-cell reconstitution after alpha-beta-depleted transplantation in children. TCRdb fed the PCR reads into MiXCR, producing one record per CDR3 protein. The table shows about 640,000 distinct CDR3 sequences, with 16% occurring only once. This material consisted of PBMCs from the stem cell graft donor, taken from the stem cell graft. These receptor sequences come from a human donor who donated a stem cell graft to a child with acute myeloid leukemia. Each CDR3 is given with its conserved first and last residue. A D gene is named only where the DNA matches it firmly. Rows may omit the clone size; those that give it use once, few, many or a size class.

>TRBJ2-1|TRBV12-3/TRBV12-4|TRBD2|many
TGTGCCAGCAGTTCCCCCCCGGGCGGGGGACCGAATGAGCAGTTCTTC
CASSSPPGGGPNEQFF
>TRBJ2-1|TRBV7-2|TRBD2|.
TGTGCCAGCAGCCCACCCGGGGGGAACTACAATGAGCAGTTCTTC
CASSPPGGNYNEQFF
>TRBJ1-1|TRBV7-2|.|.
TGTGCCAGCACCAAGGCCCGTTCGGGGGGGTATGGCGGGGCTTTCTTT
CASTKARSGGYGGAFF
>TRBJ1-6|TRBV10-3|.|few
TGTGCCATCAGTGAGTTTGGGGTCTCCTATAATTCACCCCTCCACTTT
CAISEFGVSYNSPLHF
>TRBJ1-1|TRBV20-1|.|many
TGCAGTGCTCAGGCCGGACCTATGAACACTGAAGCTTTCTTT
CSAQAGPMNTEAFF
>TRBJ2-1|TRBV4-3|.|.
TGCGCCAGCAGCCCTGTACTCGGCCCCGGGGGTGAGCAGTTCTTC
CASSPVLGPGGEQFF
>TRBJ2-2|TRBV21-1|.|.
TGTGCCTGCAAGGAAGGGGAGCTGTTTTTT
CACKEGELFF
>TRBJ1-5|TRBV28|.|.
TGTGCCAGCAGGGGGCCCGGAGGCAATCAGCCCCAGCATTTT
CASRGPGGNQPQHF
>TRBJ2-1|TRBV5-4|.|.
TGTGCCAGCAGCTTTGATGGTAAAATTGACAATGAGCAGTTCTTC
CASSFDGKIDNEQFF
>TRBJ2-5|TRBV20-1|TRBD2|few
TGCAGTGCTAGAGTAGCGGGGGGTCAGTACTTC
CSARVAGGQYF
>TRBJ2-1|TRBV5-6|TRBD2|many
TGTGCCAGCAGCTTGGAACTAGCGGGGGCCTACAATGAGCAGTTCTTC
CASSLELAGAYNEQFF
>TRBJ2-1|TRBV6-2/TRBV6-3|.|.
TGTGCCAGCAGTTATTTTGGGGATGAGCAGTTCTTC
CASSYFGDEQFF
>TRBJ1-1|TRBV20-1|.|many
TGCAGTGCTGGACTTCCTAATTGGGTACAGGAAGCTTTCTTT
CSAGLPNWVQEAFF
>TRBJ1-2|TRBV5-1|.|.
TGCGCCAGCAGCTTGGGTGAAAGATATAACTATGGCTACACCTTC
CASSLGERYNYGYTF
>TRBJ2-5|TRBV28|.|many
TGTGCCAGCACTAGGACACAACAAGAGACCCAGTACTTC
CASTRTQQETQYF
>TRBJ1-3|TRBV29-1|.|few
TGCAGCGTCCTTTTGGATGGAAACACCATATATTTT
CSVLLDGNTIYF
>TRBJ2-5|TRBV7-3|.|few
TGTGCCAGCAGCTTGACAGACGAAGAGACCCAGTACTTC
CASSLTDEETQYF
>TRBJ2-2|TRBV12-3/TRBV12-4|.|many
TGTGCCAGCAGTCCCTGGACGGGGAACACCGGGGAGCTGTTTTTT
CASSPWTGNTGELFF
>TRBJ2-1|TRBV29-1|.|many
TGCAGCGTTGAACAGGGCCATGAGCAGTTCTTC
CSVEQGHEQFF
>TRBJ2-5|TRBV6-1|.|many
TGTGCCAGCGGAGGCCGATCCGTGGAGACCCAGTACTTC
CASGGRSVETQYF
>TRBJ1-2|TRBV10-2|.|.
TGCGCCATCGGCCGGGGGGACGCGAGGTACACCTTC
CAIGRGDARYTF
>TRBJ2-3|TRBV4-1|TRBD2|.
TGCGCCAGCAGCCAAGATGGAACGGGGGGGCTTTTCGATACGCAGTATTTT
CASSQDGTGGLFDTQYF
>TRBJ1-5|TRBV7-9|TRBD1|.
TGTGCCAGCAGCTTAGGGACAGGGTTTGGAGATCAGCCCCAGCATTTT
CASSLGTGFGDQPQHF
>TRBJ2-5|TRBV13|.|many
TGTGCCAGCAGCTTAGCCCAAGAGACCCAGTACTTC
CASSLAQETQYF
>TRBJ2-7|TRBV12-3/TRBV12-4|.|many
TGTGCCAGCAGTTGGGGACTTGGGTACGAGCAGTACTTC
CASSWGLGYEQYF
>TRBJ2-1|TRBV6-6|TRBD2|many
TGTGCCAGCACCTACGGGGGGGCCAGGGAGCAGTTCTTC
CASTYGGAREQFF
>TRBJ2-7|TRBV20-1|.|.
TGCAGTGCTCCCGATAAGGCAGTCCCATCCTACGAGCAGTACTTC
CSAPDKAVPSYEQYF
>TRBJ2-7|TRBV6-5|TRBD1|many
TGTGCCAGCAGTTATAGACAGGGCTACGAGCAGTACTTC
CASSYRQGYEQYF
>TRBJ1-1|TRBV29-1|.|many
TGCAGCGTTGCATTCCAGGGCACTGAAGCTTTCTTT
CSVAFQGTEAFF
>TRBJ1-1|TRBV20-1|.|many
TGCAGTGCTATAAGTCCCCGAGGGAAGAACACTGAAGCTTTCTTT
CSAISPRGKNTEAFF
>TRBJ2-1|TRBV5-1|.|many
TGCGCCAGCAGCCAACTAGGCCCATACAATGAGCAGTTCTTC
CASSQLGPYNEQFF
>TRBJ2-7|TRBV12-3/TRBV12-4|TRBD2|.
TGTGCCAGCAGCGGGAGCGGGGCGCCCTACGAGCAGTACTTC
CASSGSGAPYEQYF
>TRBJ2-5|TRBV5-1|TRBD1|few
TGCGCCAGCATGGGACAGGGCGGGGAGACCCAGTACTTC
CASMGQGGETQYF
>TRBJ2-5|TRBV10-3|TRBD1|few
TGTGCCATCAGTTCAGACAGGGTTCAAGAGACCCAGTACTTC
CAISSDRVQETQYF
>TRBJ2-2|TRBV20-1|.|many
TGCAGTGCTAGGGGAGGCGGGGAGCTGTTTTTT
CSARGGGELFF
>TRBJ2-3|TRBV12-3/TRBV12-4|.|.
TGTGCCAGCAGACAGGGTAAGGGCGGCGCAGATACGCAGTATTTT
CASRQGKGGADTQYF
>TRBJ2-2|TRBV9|.|.
TGTGCCAGCAGCGTTTCCGGTTTTGGGGGCACCGGGGAGCTGTTTTTT
CASSVSGFGGTGELFF
>TRBJ2-1|TRBV12-3/TRBV12-4|TRBD2|many
TGTGCCAGCAGTCCGGGACTAGCGGGGAGGAATGAGCAGTTCTTC
CASSPGLAGRNEQFF
>TRBJ1-6|TRBV20-1|TRBD1|many
TGCAGTGCTGCCAGGGGGTGGTACTCTAATTCACCCCTCCACTTT
CSAARGWYSNSPLHF
>TRBJ2-7|TRBV11-2|.|.
TGTGCCAGCAGCGGCCCACAGGGCGGGGGAACCCCAAGCTCCTACGAGCAGTACTTC
CASSGPQGGGTPSSYEQYF
>TRBJ2-1|TRBV10-2|TRBD2|many
TGCGCCAGCGGGGGAGGGAACGTCCCCTACTACAATGAGCAGTTCTTC
CASGGGNVPYYNEQFF
>TRBJ2-1|TRBV20-1|.|many
TGCAGTGCTCCTGAGGTGGAACCCTACTACAATGAGCAGTTCTTC
CSAPEVEPYYNEQFF
>TRBJ1-2|TRBV20-1|.|.
TGCAGTGGGGACCGGGGCAGGCTGGATGGCTACACCTTC
CSGDRGRLDGYTF
>TRBJ1-1|TRBV6-1|TRBD1|.
TGTGCCAGCACCCCAAGGGTGGTTGGGACAGGGAGCACTGAAGCTTTCTTT
CASTPRVVGTGSTEAFF
>TRBJ2-5|TRBV7-2|TRBD2|.
TGTGCCAGCAGTCGTCGAGCGGGGGGGCACCAAGAGACCCAGTACTTC
CASSRRAGGHQETQYF
>TRBJ2-1|TRBV6-2/TRBV6-3|TRBD1|.
TGTGCCAGCAGTTACTCGCATTCCGGGACAGGGACTGAAAAGACCCGCTACAATGAGCAGTTCTTC
CASSYSHSGTGTEKTRYNEQFF
>TRBJ2-1|TRBV6-1|TRBD2|.
TGTGCCAGCAGTGCGACGCGTCCGGGGACTAGCTGGGGCTCCTACAATGAGCAGTTCTTC
CASSATRPGTSWGSYNEQFF
>TRBJ1-1|TRBV7-9|.|few
TGTGCCAGCAGCTTTCCGGGACAACGGAACACTGAAGCTTTCTTT
CASSFPGQRNTEAFF
>TRBJ1-6|TRBV20-1|.|.
TGCAGTGCTGGCGGCCAGAATTACTCACCCCTCCACTTT
CSAGGQNYSPLHF
>TRBJ2-1|TRBV5-6|TRBD1|many
TGTGCCAGCAGCTTGGGGACAGGGCTGTTCTTC
CASSLGTGLFF
>TRBJ1-5|TRBV20-1|TRBD1|many
TGCAGTGCTAAGGGGACAGATAGCAATCAGCCCCAGCATTTT
CSAKGTDSNQPQHF
>TRBJ1-6|TRBV27|TRBD1|.
TGTGCCAGCAGTAAGGGACAGATAAATTCACCCCTCCACTTT
CASSKGQINSPLHF
>TRBJ2-1|TRBV20-1|.|.
TGCAGTGCTCCCCGCTTCCCAGCGGTAGATGAGCAGTTCTTC
CSAPRFPAVDEQFF
>TRBJ2-1|TRBV27|TRBD2|many
TGTGCCAGCATGGCGGGGGGCTCCTACAATGAGCAGTTCTTC
CASMAGGSYNEQFF
>TRBJ1-2|TRBV20-1|.|.
TGCAGTGCTAGAGAGGGCCGGAGCCCGGGAGAAGGCTACACCTTC
CSAREGRSPGEGYTF
>TRBJ2-5|TRBV4-2|.|.
TGTGCCAGCAGCCCACCGGGCCTTCTTTCGGAAGAGACCCAGTACTTC
CASSPPGLLSEETQYF
>TRBJ1-5|TRBV20-1|.|many
TGCAGTGCTAGAGAGGCAGGGTTAAGGAGCAATCAGCCCCAGCATTTT
CSAREAGLRSNQPQHF
>TRBJ1-1|TRBV12-3/TRBV12-4|.|few
TGTGCCAGCAGGTACCAGGGGTTCACTGAAGCTTTCTTT
CASRYQGFTEAFF
>TRBJ2-5|TRBV5-1|TRBD2|few
TGCGCCAGCAGCGGGGGGGGTCCCCAAGAGACCCAGTACTTC
CASSGGGPQETQYF
>TRBJ1-1|TRBV20-1|.|many
TGCAGTGCCTGGACATTACAGAACACTGAAGCTTTCTTT
CSAWTLQNTEAFF